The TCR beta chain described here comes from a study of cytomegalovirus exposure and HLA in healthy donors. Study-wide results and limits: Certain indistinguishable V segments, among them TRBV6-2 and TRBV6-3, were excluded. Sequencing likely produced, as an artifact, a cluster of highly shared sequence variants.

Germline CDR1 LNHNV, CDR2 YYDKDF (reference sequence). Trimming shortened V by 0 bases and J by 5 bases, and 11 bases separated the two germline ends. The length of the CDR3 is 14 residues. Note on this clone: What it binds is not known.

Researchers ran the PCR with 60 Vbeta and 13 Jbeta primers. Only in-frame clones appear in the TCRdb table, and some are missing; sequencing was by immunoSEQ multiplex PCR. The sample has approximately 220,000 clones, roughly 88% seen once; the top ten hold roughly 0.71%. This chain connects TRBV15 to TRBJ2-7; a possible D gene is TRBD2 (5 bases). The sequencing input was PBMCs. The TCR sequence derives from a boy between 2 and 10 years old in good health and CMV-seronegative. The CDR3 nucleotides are TGTGCCACCAGCAGAGAAGAGGGTTGGAACGAGCAGTACTTC. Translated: CATSREEGWNEQYF.